The following is a T cell receptor (beta chain) sequence with its context. This sample is drawn from a study of regulatory T cells in long-lasting Graves disease. The time point here: newly diagnosed GD, antithyroid drugs for less than 3 months. From PBMCs, RNA was extracted and then used to make the TCR library. Library construction for TCR beta used iRepertoire HTBI primers and Arm-PCR of CDR3 regions. TCRdb independently ran MiXCR on the multiplex PCR reads; one entry per CDR3 protein. Counted here are about 470,000 distinct CDR3 sequences, more than 12% occurring once; the ten biggest clones make up 16%. This CDR3 is 16 amino acids long. The J segment lost 1 base and the V segment lost 8 bases, leaving 11 bases of the junction unmatched. The germline V gene has CDR1 MNHEY and CDR2 SMNVEV (reference sequence). These data were also reused for a study on T cells in Graves' hyperthyroidism and ophthalmopathy.

This TCR was recovered from a woman in her 30s with Graves disease. The input for sequencing was peripheral blood mononuclear cells (PBMCs), taken at new diagnosis, from a patient treated with antithyroid drugs. The J gene is TRBJ2-1, the V gene TRBV27; TRBD2 matches at 7 bases. The CDR3 sequence: CASPVGRAPSYNEQFF. The CDR3 nucleotides are TGTGCCAGCCCGGTTGGGAGGGCTCCTTCCTACAATGAGCAGTTCTTC.